Described below is a single T cell receptor (beta chain) sequence and its context. The protocol was immunoSEQ multiplex PCR, while the TCRdb copy is restricted to in-frame clones and leaves out a portion. The sample consists of 170,000 or so clones, less than 90% of them appearing once. V shed 6 bases, J shed 4 bases, and the junction held 13 bases outside the gene matches. Per the germline V gene, CDR1 is SNHLY and CDR2 is FYNNEI. The CDR3 is made up of 17 amino acids. The data were taken from a study of blood T cell repertoires in COVID-19. In the study overall: Donors in the United States, Italy and Spain gave samples during acute or convalescent COVID-19.

Sequencing input: PBMCs or T cells enriched from blood (not recorded which). V and J are TRBV2 and TRBJ2-2, with 8 bases that match TRBD1. The TCR sequence derives from a woman between 45 and 65 years old who had recovered from COVID-19. CDR3 amino acids: CASRALAGGFSTGELFF. Written as DNA, the CDR3 is TGTGCCAGCAGGGCTCTTGCAGGGGGCTTCAGCACCGGGGAGCTGTTTTTT.